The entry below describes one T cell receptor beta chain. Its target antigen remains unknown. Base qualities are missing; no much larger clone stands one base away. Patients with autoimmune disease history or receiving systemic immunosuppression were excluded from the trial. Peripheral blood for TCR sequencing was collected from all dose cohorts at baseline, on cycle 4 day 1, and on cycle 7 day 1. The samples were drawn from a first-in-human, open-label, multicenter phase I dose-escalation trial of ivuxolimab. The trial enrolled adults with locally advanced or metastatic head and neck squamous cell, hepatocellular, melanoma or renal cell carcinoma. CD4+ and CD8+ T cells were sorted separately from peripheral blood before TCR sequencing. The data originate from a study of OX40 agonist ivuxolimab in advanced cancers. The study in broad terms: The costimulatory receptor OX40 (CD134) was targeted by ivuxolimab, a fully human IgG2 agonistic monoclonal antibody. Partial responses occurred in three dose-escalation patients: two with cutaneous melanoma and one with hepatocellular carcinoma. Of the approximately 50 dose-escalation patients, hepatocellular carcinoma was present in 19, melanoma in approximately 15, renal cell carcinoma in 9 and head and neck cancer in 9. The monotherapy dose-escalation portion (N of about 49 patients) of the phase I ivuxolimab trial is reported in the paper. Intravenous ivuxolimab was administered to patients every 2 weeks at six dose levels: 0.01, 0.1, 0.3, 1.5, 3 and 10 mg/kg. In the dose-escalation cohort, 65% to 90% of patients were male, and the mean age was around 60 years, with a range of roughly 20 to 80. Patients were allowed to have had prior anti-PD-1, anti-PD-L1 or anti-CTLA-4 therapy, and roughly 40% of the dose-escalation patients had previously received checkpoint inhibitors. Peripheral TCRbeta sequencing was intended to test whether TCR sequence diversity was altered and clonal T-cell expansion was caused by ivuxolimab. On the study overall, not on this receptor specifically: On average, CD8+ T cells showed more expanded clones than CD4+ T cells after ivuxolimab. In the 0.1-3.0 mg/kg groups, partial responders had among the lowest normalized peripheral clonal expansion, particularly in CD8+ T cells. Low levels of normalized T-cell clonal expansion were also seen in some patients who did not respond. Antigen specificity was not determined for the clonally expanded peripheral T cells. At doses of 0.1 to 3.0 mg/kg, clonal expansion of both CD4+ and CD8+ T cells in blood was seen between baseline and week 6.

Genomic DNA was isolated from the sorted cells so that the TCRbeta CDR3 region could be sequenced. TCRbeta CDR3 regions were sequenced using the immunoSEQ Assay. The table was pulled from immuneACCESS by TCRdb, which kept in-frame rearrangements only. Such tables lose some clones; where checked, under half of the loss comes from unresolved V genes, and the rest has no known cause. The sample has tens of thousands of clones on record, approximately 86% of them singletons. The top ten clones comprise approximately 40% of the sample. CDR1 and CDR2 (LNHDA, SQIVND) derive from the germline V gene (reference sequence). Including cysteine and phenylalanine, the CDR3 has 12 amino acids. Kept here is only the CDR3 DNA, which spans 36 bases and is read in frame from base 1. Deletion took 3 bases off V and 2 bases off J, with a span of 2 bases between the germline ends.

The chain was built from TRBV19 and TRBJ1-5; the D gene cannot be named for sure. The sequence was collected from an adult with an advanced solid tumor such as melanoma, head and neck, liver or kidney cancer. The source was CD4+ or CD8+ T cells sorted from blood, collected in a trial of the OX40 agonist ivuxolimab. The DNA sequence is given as TGTGCCAGTAGTATTGGCAATCAGCCCCAGCATTTT. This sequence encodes CASSIGNQPQHF.